These 26 T cell receptor beta chains were sequenced from one sample in a study of T-cell memory formation after mild COVID-19. TCRdb redid the calling of the 5' RACE reads with MiXCR, one entry per CDR3 protein. The sample includes approximately 440,000 distinct CDR3 sequences, around 19% of them seen just once. Sequencing was carried out using PBMCs or a T cell subset sorted from them (not recorded which). These receptors were taken from an adult woman who had mild COVID-19 (a few samples of this study predate the infection). Cell type and time point are not known.

The sample holds a few counts of this clonotype. The V and J genes are TRBV30 and TRBJ1-1; D gene uncertain. CDR3 size: 15 residues. Trimming pared 2 bases from V and 3 bases from J, leaving 16 bases between. CDR1 is GTSNPN, CDR2 SVGIG, per germline (reference sequence). The CDR3 loop reads CAWSISSGRYTEAFF. The CDR3 DNA follows: TGTGCCTGGAGTATCAGCAGCGGGAGGTACACTGAAGCTTTCTTT.

The V gene is TRBV2, the J gene TRBJ2-1; D is ambiguous. The CDR3 has 11 amino acids. The V gene lost 3 bases and the J gene lost 8 bases, with 5 bases spanning the gap. Germline V gene sequence: CDR1 SNHLY, CDR2 FYNNEI. The CDR3 loop reads CASSDKYEQFF. The CDR3 DNA is TGTGCCAGCAGTGATAAGTATGAGCAGTTCTTC.

This clonotype was counted a few times. The rearrangement uses TRBV13 and TRBJ2-7; 7 nucleotides match TRBD2. Germline trimming cut 7 bases from V and 3 bases from J; bases unmatched to any gene: 9. Germline assignment: CDR1 PRHDT and CDR2 FYEKMQ (reference sequence). The CDR3 sequence is 14 residues long. CDR3 coding DNA: TGTGCCAGCACCCAGAGGCTAGCGGACTACGAGCAGTACTTC. Translating it yields CASTQRLADYEQYF.

This chain connects TRBV7-8 to TRBJ2-1; 12 bases are a match to TRBD2. The CDR3 is made up of 15 amino acids. Looked up from germline, CDR1 is SGHVS and CDR2 is FQNEAQ. V was pared by 5 bases and J by 7 bases, with 6 bases of the junction left unmatched. Here the CDR3 DNA reads TGTGCCAGCAGCGCCCTAGCGGGAGGGCCGAATGAGCAGTTCTTC. It yields the protein CASSALAGGPNEQFF.

This clonotype showed up just once. The J gene is TRBJ2-1, the V gene TRBV5-1, with unresolved D. Germline lookup yields CDR1 SGHRS and CDR2 YFSETQ. V lost 4 bases and J lost 0, with 17 bases in between. The CDR3 is made up of 17 amino acids. The CDR3 nucleotides read TGCGCCAGCAGCCCAGTGAACTTGCAAAGCTCCTACAATGAGCAGTTCTTC. Protein sequence: CASSPVNLQSSYNEQFF.

This clonotype was found a few times. J is TRBJ1-3 and V is TRBV7-9; a weak D match, TRBD1 (5 bases). Looked up from germline, CDR1 is SEHNR and CDR2 is FQNEAQ (reference sequence). Trimming shortened V by 5 bases and J by 0 bases, and 11 bases separated the two germline ends. The CDR3 consists of 15 residues. CDR3 protein: CASSKRQFSGNTIYF. CDR3 DNA: TGTGCCAGCAGCAAGAGACAGTTCTCTGGAAACACCATATATTTT.

The rearrangement uses TRBV7-8 and TRBJ2-1; the D gene is possibly TRBD2 (6 bases). V was shortened by 3 bases and J by 0 bases, with 12 bases between the two germline ends. The length of the CDR3 is 16 residues. CDR1 is SGHVS and CDR2 is FQNEAQ in the germline V gene. CDR3: CASSFGLTRSYNEQFF. The CDR3 DNA reads TGTGCCAGCAGCTTTGGACTAACCCGCTCCTACAATGAGCAGTTCTTC.

V usage is TRBV7-3 and J usage is TRBJ2-5; 8 nucleotides match TRBD2. V was pared by 5 bases and J by 4 bases, with 3 bases of the junction left unmatched. CDR3 length: 13 amino acids. Germline loops: CDR1 SGHTA, CDR2 FQGTGA. CDR3: CASSAGGGETQYF. As DNA, the CDR3 is TGTGCCAGCAGCGCCGGGGGGGGAGAGACCCAGTACTTC.

The rearrangement links TRBV3-1 to TRBJ2-2; the match to TRBD2 covers 8 bases. V lost 4 bases and J lost 7; bases outside the gene matches: 2. CDR3 size: 13 residues. Germline CDR1 is LGHDT and CDR2 is YNNKEL (reference sequence). Here the CDR3 DNA reads TGTGCCAGCAGCCCCGGGAGGGGCGGGGAGCTGTTTTTT. Amino acids: CASSPGRGGELFF.

This clonotype was observed many times. V usage is TRBV12-3 or TRBV12-4 and J usage is TRBJ2-5; perhaps TRBD1 as D (7 bases). Trimming removed 4 bases from V and 3 bases from J, with 18 bases in between. This CDR3 has 16 residues. CDR3 nucleotide sequence: TGTGCCAGCAGTTGGACCCAGGGGGAGGAGAAAGAGACCCAGTACTTC. Translation: CASSWTQGEEKETQYF.

V gene TRBV3-1 combines with J gene TRBJ2-2; D may correspond to TRBD1 or TRBD2 (5 bases each). Trimming took off 1 base at V and 2 bases at J, with 14 bases between the two ends. Per the germline V gene, CDR1 is LGHDT and CDR2 is YNNKEL (reference sequence). The CDR3 totals 17 residues. The CDR3 reads CASSQVNSGPNTGELFF. The DNA of the CDR3 is TGTGCCAGCAGCCAAGTCAATTCGGGGCCTAACACCGGGGAGCTGTTTTTT.

The CDR3 sequence is CASSVQRGSEQYF. In nucleotides, the CDR3 is TGTGCCAGCAGTGTTCAGCGGGGTAGCGAGCAGTACTTC. V and J are TRBV12-3 or TRBV12-4 and TRBJ2-7; 7 positions agree with TRBD2. The CDR3 has 13 residues. Trimming removed 5 bases from V and 6 bases from J; junction bases left unmatched: 7.

The V call is TRBV29-1, the J call TRBJ1-2; maybe TRBD1 (6 bases). V shed 4 bases and J shed 4 bases, with 16 bases lying between them. Looked up from germline, CDR1 is SQVTM and CDR2 is ANQGSEA. The CDR3 consists of 14 residues. The CDR3 DNA sequence: TGCAGCGTTGCTCCTAGGGGGTCCGGCTATGGCTACACCTTC. Translation gives CSVAPRGSGYGYTF.

The rearrangement uses TRBV24-1 and TRBJ2-5, with 9 bases that match TRBD2. The CDR3 runs to 16 residues. CDR1 and CDR2 from the germline V gene are KGHDR and SFDVKD. Trimming cost V 3 bases and J 5 bases; bases outside gene matches: 9. The CDR3 DNA sequence: TGTGCCACCAGTGATGGCGGGGGGGTGCGTGGCGAGACCCAGTACTTC. Protein: CATSDGGGVRGETQYF.

The chain links TRBV6-4 to TRBJ2-1; 13 nucleotides agree with TRBD2. The CDR3 loop spans 18 amino acids. J was trimmed by 4 bases and V by 0 bases; bases with no gene match: 6. Germline CDR1 is MRHNA and CDR2 is SNTAGT. CDR3 in DNA: TGTGCCAGCAGTGACTCAGGGACTAGCGGGGCGGGTTACAATGAGCAGTTCTTC. Protein product: CASSDSGTSGAGYNEQFF.

The J gene is TRBJ2-7, the V gene TRBV2, with D unresolved. V lost 5 bases to trimming and J lost 3 bases, with 8 bases between them. The CDR3 loop spans 12 amino acids. CDR1 is SNHLY, CDR2 FYNNEI, per germline. The CDR3 DNA is TGTGCCAGCAGTCAACACAGCTACGAGCAGTACTTC. It yields the protein CASSQHSYEQYF.

The chain employs TRBV9 and TRBJ2-7; D is possibly TRBD1 or TRBD2 (6 bases each). Germline V gene sequence: CDR1 SGDLS, CDR2 YYNGEE. V lost 1 base to trimming and J lost 0 bases, with 17 bases between them. CDR3 length equals 17 residues. CDR3 sequence (DNA): TGTGCCAGCAGCGTATCGGTAGGGGGAGGCACCTCCTACGAGCAGTACTTC. Amino acids: CASSVSVGGGTSYEQYF.

This sequence joins TRBV6-1 and TRBJ1-6; D not resolved. V lost 2 bases, J lost 0 bases, and 11 bases lay in between. This CDR3 is 17 amino acids long. Germline loops: CDR1 MNHNS, CDR2 SASEGT. CDR3 sequence: CASSENRRSSYNSPLHF. The CDR3 DNA reads as TGTGCCAGCAGTGAAAACCGGCGGAGCTCCTATAATTCACCCCTCCACTTT.

The sample holds a few counts of this clonotype. The genes are TRBV12-3 or TRBV12-4 and TRBJ1-5, with D perhaps TRBD1 (5 bases). The CDR3 is 17 amino acids. Trimming shortened V by 3 bases and J by 2 bases, and 17 bases separated the two germline ends. The CDR3 region is CASSFVGGGYRNQPQHF. In DNA form, the CDR3 reads TGTGCCAGCAGTTTTGTTGGGGGGGGTTATCGCAATCAGCCCCAGCATTTT.

V is TRBV4-1 and J is TRBJ2-1, with a possible D match to TRBD1 (6 bases). CDR3 length equals 17 residues. Trimming pared 6 bases from V and 9 bases from J, leaving 27 bases between. Germline V gene data show CDR1 as MGHRA and CDR2 as YSYEKL. CDR3 sequence (DNA): TGCGCCAGCAGACAGGGCTTACCGGTTTCGGTATCTGGTGAGCAGTTCTTC. It codes for CASRQGLPVSVSGEQFF.

V is TRBV18 and J is TRBJ1-4; D uncertain. This CDR3 comprises 15 residues. Between the trimmed V and J ends, which lost 0 bases and 8 bases, there was a span of 13 bases. Germline values: CDR1 KGHSH, CDR2 LQKENI. CDR3 bases: TGTGCCAGCTCACCACCGTCGGGTCTCCGCGAAAAACTGTTTTTT. It codes for CASSPPSGLREKLFF.

In its sample, this clonotype was seen a few times. J is TRBJ1-1 and V is TRBV4-2; D uncertain. This CDR3 is built from 12 residues. Trimming removed 2 bases at V and 7 bases at J, with 8 bases between. CDR1 LGHNA and CDR2 YNFKEQ come from the germline V gene. The CDR3 nucleotides read TGTGCCAGCAGCCAACCAGGACTTGAAGCTTTCTTT. It specifies CASSQPGLEAFF.

The J gene is TRBJ2-5, the V gene TRBV6-6, with D possibly being TRBD1 or TRBD2 (5 bases each). In germline, CDR1 is MNHNY, CDR2 SVGAGI (reference sequence). With 11 bases removed from V and 2 bases from J, the gap between germline ends came to 21 bases. This CDR3 comprises 15 residues. CDR3 DNA: TGTGCCGGGGGTAGAGCGGCCGGTAAACAAGAGACCCAGTACTTC. Translation: CAGGRAAGKQETQYF.

The V and J genes are TRBV18 and TRBJ2-6; maybe TRBD2 (6 bases). This CDR3 region has 17 residues. Germline V CDR1 and CDR2: KGHSH, LQKENI. V shed 3 bases and J shed 2 bases, with 14 bases lying between them. CDR3 region: CASSPPVGTAGANVLTF. The CDR3 nucleotides are TGTGCCAGCTCACCGCCAGTGGGGACTGCTGGGGCCAACGTCCTGACTTTC.

V is TRBV7-9 and J is TRBJ2-1, with 7 nucleotides matching TRBD2. The CDR3 consists of 15 residues. J gave up 0 bases and V 3 bases, and 2 bases lay outside the gene matches. Per germline, CDR1 SEHNR and CDR2 FQNEAQ (reference sequence). CDR3 sequence: CASSLRTSSYNEQFF. CDR3 nucleotide sequence: TGTGCCAGCAGCTTGCGGACTAGCTCCTACAATGAGCAGTTCTTC.

The rearrangement joins TRBV20-1 to TRBJ2-3, with D possibly TRBD1 on 5 matching bases. The CDR3 sequence is 12 residues long. Per germline, CDR1 DFQATT and CDR2 SNEGSKA (reference sequence). Trimming left V 2 bases short and J 4 bases short, with 7 bases between. The DNA of the CDR3 is TGCAGTGCTAGACAGGGTTCAGATACGCAGTATTTT. Translated: CSARQGSDTQYF.